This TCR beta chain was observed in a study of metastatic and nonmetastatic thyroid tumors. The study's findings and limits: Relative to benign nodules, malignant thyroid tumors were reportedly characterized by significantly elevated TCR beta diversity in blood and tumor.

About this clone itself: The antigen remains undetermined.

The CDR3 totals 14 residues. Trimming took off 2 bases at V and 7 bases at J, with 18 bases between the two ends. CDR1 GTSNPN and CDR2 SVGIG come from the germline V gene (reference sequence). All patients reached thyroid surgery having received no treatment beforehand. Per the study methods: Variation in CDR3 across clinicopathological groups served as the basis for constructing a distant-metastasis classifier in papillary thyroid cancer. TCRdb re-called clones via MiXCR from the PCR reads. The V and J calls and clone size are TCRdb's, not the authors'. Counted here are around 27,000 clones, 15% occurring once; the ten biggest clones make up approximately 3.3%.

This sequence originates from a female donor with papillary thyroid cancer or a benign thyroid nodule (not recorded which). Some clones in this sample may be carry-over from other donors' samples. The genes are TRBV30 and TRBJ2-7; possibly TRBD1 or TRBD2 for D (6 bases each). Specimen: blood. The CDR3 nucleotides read TGTGCCTGGAGTAGGGGGGCCGGGACGGGAGAGCAGTACTTC. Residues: CAWSRGAGTGEQYF.